This is a list of T cell receptor beta chains from one sample in a study of T cells in Graves' hyperthyroidism and ophthalmopathy. One entry per CDR3 protein, called by TCRdb with MiXCR from the multiplex PCR reads. The sample has hundreds of thousands of distinct CDR3 sequences; about 15% are singletons. Sequenced material: blood. These TCRs come from a young woman with Graves' hyperthyroidism. CDR3s include the opening cysteine and the closing phenylalanine or tryptophan. D genes are given only for firm matches. The listing skips clone size in some rows; elsewhere it reads once, few, many or a size class.

TRBV20-1	many	TRBJ2-5	TRBD2	CSAAGGLAGKETQYF	TGCAGTGCTGCTGGGGGACTAGCGGGAAAAGAGACCCAGTACTTC
TRBV5-1	many	TRBJ2-7	-	CASSPMKGIETYEQYF	TGCGCCAGCAGCCCGATGAAGGGGATCGAGACCTACGAGCAGTACTTC
TRBV2	-	TRBJ2-2	TRBD2	CASSESGAGELFF	TGTGCCAGCAGTGAAAGCGGGGCCGGGGAGCTGTTTTTT
TRBV20-1	few	TRBJ1-6	TRBD1	CSARTTGDNSPLHF	TGCAGTGCTAGGACGACAGGGGATAATTCACCCCTCCACTTT
TRBV14	-	TRBJ2-3	-	CASSQVLTDTRYF	TGTGCCAGCAGCCAAGTCCTTACAGATACGCGGTATTTT
TRBV6-2/TRBV6-3	-	TRBJ2-2	TRBD1	CASSYFRDSLIPTTGELFF	TGTGCCAGCAGTTACTTCCGGGACAGTCTTATCCCGACCACCGGGGAGCTGTTTTTT
TRBV6-2/TRBV6-3	many	TRBJ2-2	-	CASSFVTSTTGELFF	TGTGCCAGCAGTTTTGTCACGTCGACCACCGGGGAGCTGTTTTTT
TRBV4-3	-	TRBJ2-7	-	CASSQDLGNSYNEQYF	TGCGCCAGCAGCCAAGACCTGGGAAACTCCTACAATGAGCAGTACTTC
TRBV19	many	TRBJ1-1	-	CASSIRNVFNTEAFF	TGTGCCAGTAGTATTAGGAACGTTTTTAACACTGAAGCTTTCTTT
TRBV29-1	many	TRBJ2-7	-	CSVEDRGYEQYF	TGCAGCGTTGAAGACAGGGGCTACGAGCAGTACTTC
TRBV6-2/TRBV6-3	-	TRBJ1-2	-	CAVGGYTF	TGTGCCGTCGGGGGCTACACCTTC
TRBV7-3	many	TRBJ2-7	TRBD2	CASSPTGTSGSSYEQYF	TGTGCCAGCAGCCCCACCGGGACTAGCGGGAGCTCCTACGAGCAGTACTTC
TRBV7-9	-	TRBJ1-1	-	CASSLLRGSTEAFF	TGTGCCAGCAGCTTATTAAGGGGGAGCACTGAAGCTTTCTTT
TRBV24-1	many	TRBJ2-1	TRBD1	CATSESTGTGLNEQFF	TGTGCCACCAGTGAGTCCACCGGGACAGGGTTAAATGAGCAGTTCTTC
TRBV6-1	few	TRBJ2-7	-	CASSQGKLEQYF	TGTGCCAGCAGCCAAGGGAAACTGGAGCAGTACTTC
TRBV12-3/TRBV12-4	many	TRBJ2-7	-	CASSGARARYEQYF	TGTGCCAGCAGTGGCGCGCGGGCACGGTACGAGCAGTACTTC
TRBV12-3/TRBV12-4	-	TRBJ1-2	TRBD1	CASSRGQSSMSRGYTF	TGTGCCAGCAGCCGGGGACAGTCCTCTATGTCTCGAGGCTACACCTTC
TRBV3-1	few	TRBJ2-5	TRBD2	CASSQDGTSGSFGETQYF	TGTGCCAGCAGCCAAGATGGGACTAGCGGGAGTTTTGGGGAGACCCAGTACTTC
TRBV12-3/TRBV12-4	many	TRBJ1-1	-	CASSFHSKQSVAWRMNTEAFF	TGTGCCAGCAGTTTTCATTCGAAACAGTCGGTTGCCTGGCGGATGAACACTGAAGCTTTCTTT
TRBV6-1	many	TRBJ2-1	TRBD2	CASSERFAMGLAGVTNEQFF	TGTGCCAGCAGTGAAAGGTTCGCCATGGGACTAGCGGGAGTAACAAATGAGCAGTTCTTC
TRBV5-1	-	TRBJ2-7	TRBD1	CASSLQRDRASEQYF	TGCGCCAGCAGCCTCCAGAGGGACAGGGCCAGCGAGCAGTACTTC
TRBV28	many	TRBJ1-1	-	CASMLNTEAFF	TGTGCCAGCATGCTGAACACTGAAGCTTTCTTT
TRBV4-2	many	TRBJ2-7	TRBD2	CASSQSGLAYEQYF	TGTGCCAGCAGCCAATCGGGACTAGCCTACGAGCAGTACTTC
TRBV2	many	TRBJ2-3	-	CASSLYTGETDTQYF	TGTGCCAGCAGTCTGTATACGGGAGAGACAGATACGCAGTATTTT
TRBV5-1	-	TRBJ1-5	-	CASSPDGSNQPQHF	TGCGCCAGCAGCCCGGACGGTAGCAATCAGCCCCAGCATTTT
TRBV30	many	TRBJ2-3	TRBD2	CAWTPGLVEADTQYF	TGTGCCTGGACTCCGGGACTAGTAGAGGCAGATACGCAGTATTTT
TRBV14	-	TRBJ2-2	-	CASSQDRPWGNTGELFF	TGTGCCAGCAGCCAAGACCGGCCGTGGGGGAACACCGGGGAGCTGTTTTTT
TRBV20-1	-	TRBJ2-1	-	CSARKDEQFF	TGCAGTGCCCGTAAGGATGAGCAGTTCTTC